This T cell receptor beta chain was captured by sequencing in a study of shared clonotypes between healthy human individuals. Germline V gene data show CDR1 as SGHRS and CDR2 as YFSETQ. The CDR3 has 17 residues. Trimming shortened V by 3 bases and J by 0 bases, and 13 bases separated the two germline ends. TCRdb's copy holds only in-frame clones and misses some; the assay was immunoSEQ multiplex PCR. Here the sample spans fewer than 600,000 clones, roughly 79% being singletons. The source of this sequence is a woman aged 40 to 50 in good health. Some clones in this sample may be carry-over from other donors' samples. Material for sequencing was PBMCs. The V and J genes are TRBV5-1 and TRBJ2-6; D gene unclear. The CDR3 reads CASSSSSVGSGANVLTF. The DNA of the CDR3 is TGCGCCAGCAGCTCATCCTCAGTAGGCTCTGGGGCCAACGTCCTGACTTTC.